This T cell receptor (beta chain) comes out of a study of CD8+ T cells in alopecia areata (dated by TCRdb to 2016 to 2019). Regarding the study in general: Treated patients were enrolled in an open-label pilot trial of oral tofacitinib at 5 to 10 mg twice daily for moderate-to-severe alopecia areata. High-throughput TCRbeta sequencing was used to examine T cell clonal expansion in alopecia areata in both the C3H/HeJ mouse model and human patients. Amplification of TCRbeta CDR3 regions was done by immunoSEQ multiplex PCR using 35 Vbeta forward primers and 13 Jbeta reverse primers. The RNA source kit depended on sample type: the PAXgene miRNA kit for fixed scalp, the miRNeasy kit for PBMCs, and the RNeasy kit for mouse skin. Biopsies were taken from tofacitinib-treated patients at baseline and again at 4 and 24 weeks into treatment, and several of those patients also had a later scalp biopsy. Scalp clonality was compared among normal scalp (n=4), patchy alopecia areata scalp (n=8), and alopecia totalis/universalis scalp (n=8). Scalp tissue and sorted CD4+ and CD8+ peripheral blood T cells from patchy and totalis/universalis alopecia areata patients and from healthy controls were covered by human TCRbeta sequencing. Tofacitinib was administered for 6 to 18 months, and 6 months of follow-up off drug were then conducted to assess delayed response and recurrence. Disease severity in treated patients was measured with the SALT score, which quantifies the percentage of affected scalp surface area.

Points on this clone: Its target antigen remains unknown. The input lacks base qualities; no much larger clone sits a single base away.

In light of the paper, this sample's time point label describes: roughly 24 weeks on oral tofacitinib. What the treatment or condition label conveys for this sample: oral pan-JAK inhibitor, 5-10 mg twice daily. Peripheral blood and lesional scalp punch biopsies were obtained from patients with alopecia areata. PBMCs were isolated by density centrifugation and stained for CD3, CD4 and CD8, after which CD4+ and CD8+ T cells were sorted on a FACSAria. Receptor libraries were prepared by the immunoSEQ multiplex PCR assay. For TCR sequencing, RNA was extracted from every sample and reverse transcribed into cDNA to serve as template. SuperScript III was used for first-strand cDNA synthesis, primed with a 2:1 mix of oligo-dT and random hexamers. A synthetic immune receptor repertoire was used to measure amplification bias, and any remaining bias was corrected computationally. On the study's bioinformatics: After raw reads were preprocessed to remove errors, the CDR3 was defined following IMGT conventions as running from the conserved cysteine to phenylalanine. To get clonality, Shannon entropy was normalized by log2 of the number of productive unique TCRs and the result was subtracted from 1. Whether scalp clones were CD4 or CD8 was inferred by matching scalp TCRbeta sequences against CD4 and CD8 repertoires sorted from blood. TCRdb carries this immuneACCESS record with in-frame sequences only. Its versions omit some clonotypes, under half of them owing to an unresolved V gene in the studies checked, with the rest unexplained. D and trimming come from the DNA, and the V and J calls and clone size come from that table. The sample contains about 280,000 clones, 58% of them found a single time. The top ten constitute less than 2% of the sample.

The study at large found these results: Unlike mouse skin, which is dominated by gammadelta T cells, normal human skin has resident alphabeta T cells that are also sequenced, and this complicates analysis of the scalp TCR repertoire. Many expanded lesional clones persisted in scalp and blood during tofacitinib treatment, which may partly explain relapse after stopping treatment. Because the treated cohort was small and had just a single nonresponder, larger studies are needed to establish links between baseline CD8+ expansion and response. Tofacitinib significantly decreased scalp clonality and the number of expanded CD8+ clones among the top 100 scalp clones. Compared with normal scalp, lesional scalp, particularly in alopecia totalis/universalis, had higher clonality and more expanded CD8+ clones, which suggests antigenic drive. TCR sequences shared between patients were less clear than in mice, possibly partly because of HLA diversity in the patient population.

CDR3 length: 15 amino acids, cysteine to phenylalanine. Solely the CDR3 DNA is kept, with 45 bases framed from the first base. The CDR1 and CDR2 encoded by the germline V gene are SGHVS and FQNEAQ. The V end loses 3 bases and the J end loses 0 bases, and a stretch of 11 bases separates them. The starting material was CD4+ T cells sorted from blood, obtained at week 24, from a patient treated with tofacitinib. The sequence is built from TRBV7-8 and TRBJ1-2, and possibly TRBD1, on 6 matching bases. The sequence was obtained from a human donor with alopecia areata. The sequenced DNA: TGTGCCAGCAGCTTCGGACGGACAGCTAACTATGGCTACACCTTC. This translates into CASSFGRTANYGYTF.